One and the same sample provided the 13 T cell receptor delta chains below, sequenced in a study of γδ T cells in repeated Plasmodium falciparum infection (dated by TCRdb to about 2021). Vgamma9/Vdelta2+ and Vdelta2-negative gammadelta T cell populations were flow-sorted from peripheral blood mononuclear cells for bulk TCR repertoire analysis. The method behind the library was multiplex PCR. The sequencing machine was an Illumina MiSeq. For TCRdb, the public reads were processed anew by CATT, and duplicate DNA sequences were folded into one row. The sample yields 55,000 to 70,000 delta-chain clones; over 1.5% were counted once. The ten largest clones capture 15% of the sample. Sequenced material: gamma-delta T cells from blood. These receptors all stem from a pool of human donors (malaria-infected and uninfected, not separated).

This clone was counted a few times. This DNA's translation and the protein TCRdb lists, from a much larger clone, do not match at residue 19, likely due to a read error; the protein shown is translated from the DNA. J gene calling gave no result, while the V gene is TRDV1; the table's D gene call, TRDD3, was not cross checked with the DNA. The length of the CDR3 is 21 residues. Germline lookup yields CDR1 TSWWSYY and CDR2 QGS. CDR3 in DNA: TGTGCTCTTGGGCCACCCTGGGGACGATGGGGGGGCGCGGGGGAAACCGATAAATTCATCTTT. This translates into CALGPPWGRWGGAGETDKFIF.

Note on this clone: TCRdb attributes to this sequence the protein of a much larger clone, which differs from the DNA translation at residue 21; a read error is likely, and the protein displayed is translated from the DNA. V is TRDV1 and J is TRDJ1, with D tentatively TRDD3 (6 bases). The CDR3 is made up of 22 amino acids. Germline CDR1 and CDR2: TSWWSYY and QGS. Here the CDR3 DNA reads TGTGCTCTTGGGGACCATCACTACTTCTTTCACTGGGCCGCCCTCCGTACCGATAAACTCACCTTT. It specifies CALGDHHYFFHWAALRTDKLTF.

Ten or more counts support this clone. J is TRDJ1 and V is TRDV1; 12 bases are shared with TRDD3. Germline V gene sequence: CDR1 TSWWSYY, CDR2 QGS. Trimming cost V 2 bases and J 1 base; bases outside gene matches: 8. The CDR3 extends over 18 amino acids. CDR3 coding DNA: TGTGCTCTTGGGGAAGCTGGGGGATACGTGCTTTCCACCGATAAACTCATCTTT. Its protein product is CALGEAGGYVLSTDKLIF.

On this clone itself: TCRdb lists the protein of a much larger clone for this DNA, which differs at residue 3, so this is likely a read error; the protein given here is translated from the DNA itself. This chain links TRDV1 with TRDJ1, with D possibly TRDD3 on 5 matching bases. Here the J gene was assigned by germline matching of the DNA, as TCRdb has none. Deletions cut 10 bases from V and 3 bases from J, with 12 bases between. CDR1 is TSWWSYY, CDR2 QGS, per germline. CDR3 length: 12 residues. The CDR3 protein is CAHGWGPDKLIF. The CDR3 nucleotides read TGTGCTCATGGATGGGGTCCCGATAAACTCATCTTT.

This clone was counted a few times. The translation of this DNA and the TCRdb protein of a much larger clone differ at residue 12, probably owing to a read error; the protein shown here is translated from the DNA. A V gene of TRDV2 was called, but no J gene was assigned; the table's D call of TRDD3 was not tested on the DNA. The CDR3 consists of 16 residues. CDR1 is GEAIGNYY, CDR2 EKD, per germline. CDR3 amino acids: CACDTLTGGPDYMLIF. CDR3 coding DNA: TGTGCCTGTGACACTCTTACTGGGGGACCAGACTACATGCTCATCTTT.

Only a few counts were recorded for this clone. The mismatch at residue 15 between this DNA's translation and the TCRdb protein of a much larger clone likely reflects a read error; the protein shown is translated from the DNA. V and J are TRDV1 and TRDJ1; no clear D. No J gene is reported in TCRdb; it was inferred here by comparing the DNA with germline. Germline CDR1 is TSWWSYY and CDR2 is QGS. The length of the CDR3 is 22 residues. V gave up 4 bases and J gave up 2 bases, with 35 bases separating them. The CDR3 DNA follows: TGTGCTCTTGGGGGCCTCCCTTTTCCCGAAAGGCGACCCACGAGGAAGACCGATAAACTCATCTTT. It translates to CALGGLPFPERRPTRKTDKLIF.

A word on this clone: TCRdb assigns this DNA the protein of a much larger clone, which departs from its translation at residue 10; this likely reflects a read error, and the protein shown comes from translating the DNA. The CDR3: CALGEPRWTYTDKLIF. The CDR3 DNA reads as TGTGCTCTTGGGGAACCGAGATGGACATACACCGATAAACTCATCTTT. V is TRDV1 and J is TRDJ1; no firm D call. The CDR3 has 16 residues. The germline gives CDR1 TSWWSYY, CDR2 QGS. Deletions cut 1 base from V and 0 bases from J, with 12 bases between.

Ten or more counts support this clone. This likely traces to a read error, being one base from a far larger clone. Other DNA sequences from this sample encode an identical CDR3 as well. The V and J genes are TRDV2 and TRDJ1; 8 bases are a match to TRDD3. In germline, CDR1 is GEAIGNYY, CDR2 EKD. The CDR3 runs to 18 residues. The CDR3 loop is CACDTVKRDTSLGDKLIF. The CDR3 DNA sequence: TGTGCCTGCGACACCGTGAAGAGGGATACGTCTTTGGGCGATAAACTCATCTTT.

On this clone itself: Translating this DNA gives a protein that differs at residue 4 from the TCRdb one, which belongs to a much larger clone; a read error is likely, and the protein shown is this translation. This sequence joins TRDV2 and TRDJ1; D unclear. Germline matching of the DNA provided the J gene here, since TCRdb leaves it blank. V was trimmed by 5 bases and J by 0 bases, leaving 27 bases between them. Germline CDR1 is GEAIGNYY and CDR2 is EKD. This CDR3 is built from 19 residues. This CDR3 reads CACVQIGTGWDSDTDKLIF. DNA of the CDR3: TGTGCCTGTGTCCAGATCGGTACAGGGTGGGACTCGGACACCGATAAACTCATCTTT.

Note on this clone: This DNA's translation and the protein TCRdb lists, from a much larger clone, do not match at residue 14, likely due to a read error; the protein shown is translated from the DNA. CDR3 in amino acids: CALGDPYAYVNWGVDDKLIF. Here the CDR3 DNA reads TGTGCTCTTGGGGACCCGTATGCCTACGTGAACTGGGGGGTAGACGATAAACTCATCTTT. The V and J genes are TRDV1 and TRDJ1; 8 bases are shared with TRDD3. The CDR3 contains 20 residues. Germline V gene data show CDR1 as TSWWSYY and CDR2 as QGS. V lost 3 bases to trimming and J lost 4 bases; unmatched junction nucleotides: 22.

There are a few counts of this clone. A far larger clone is a single base away, which makes a read error likely. Other DNA sequences in this sample translate to the same CDR3. This chain joins TRDV1 and TRDJ1; 8 bases agree with TRDD3. Here the J gene came from matching the DNA to germline, since TCRdb omits it. The CDR3 sequence is 17 residues long. CDR1 and CDR2 from the germline V gene are TSWWSYY and QGS. After removal of 9 bases from V and 9 bases from J, the junction contained 24 bases not matched to a gene. CDR3 bases: TGTGCTCTCGGGAATCATTCTTGTTACTGGGGGGTACGGCAACTCATCTTT. Protein: CALGNHSCYWGVRQLIF.

There are many counts of this clone. TCRdb's protein for this DNA is that of a much larger clone and differs from the translation at residue 3, likely a read error; the protein shown is the DNA translation. This chain uses TRDV1 with TRDJ1; D possibly corresponds to TRDD3 (6 bases). Looked up from germline, CDR1 is TSWWSYY and CDR2 is QGS. The CDR3 covers 17 residues. Written as DNA, the CDR3 is TGTGCTCCTGGGGAGCCGGAGTACGTGAGGGTCCCCGATAAACTCATCTTT. Residues: CAPGEPEYVRVPDKLIF.

This clone appeared many times. A far larger clone differs by one base, so this is likely a read error. This sample includes further DNA sequences coding for the same CDR3. The rearrangement joins TRDV1 to TRDJ1; 11 bases are shared with TRDD3. The CDR3 runs 19 residues. The germline gives CDR1 TSWWSYY, CDR2 QGS. The CDR3 DNA is TGTGCTCTTGGGGGATTCGATAACTACGTACTGGGGGATATCGATAAGCTCATCTTT. This translates into CALGGFDNYVLGDIDKLIF.